Listed here is a single T cell receptor beta chain. No antigen is known for it. Constant-region reverse primers amplified full-length variable regions, followed by semi-nested Nested Universal Primer A PCR. A single record per CDR3 protein comes from TCRdb applying MiXCR to the 5' RACE reads. The sample includes about 6,700 distinct CDR3 sequences, roughly half seen only once; the top ten take 3%. V was cut by 6 bases and J by 0 bases, with 9 bases left in between. There are 13 residues in the CDR3. Germline lookup yields CDR1 SGDLS and CDR2 YYNGEE. Study findings and constraints: Tumor-infiltrating Treg TCR alpha and beta sequences overlapped most with tumor naive CD4+ T cells, then blood naive. Tumor memory CD4+ T cell TCR gene usage was found to cluster with blood and lymph node memory CD4+ cells and with lymph node naive CD4+ cells. The larger cohort examined one V-J beta rearrangement, not whole repertoires.

The material sequenced was naive CD4+ T cells sorted from a lymph node. Subset in this sample: naive CD4+ T cells, CD4+CD45RA+CD25-. This sequence was found in a female donor with breast cancer. The V and J genes are TRBV9 and TRBJ1-2; perhaps TRBD1 as D (5 bases). DNA of the CDR3: TGTGCCAGCACCCGGGGGGCTAACTATGGCTACACCTTC. It codes for CASTRGANYGYTF.